Presented here are 18 T cell receptor beta chains from one specimen sequenced in a study of memory B cells and T cells in multiple sclerosis. These receptors have no known antigen. After stimulus-free culture, autoproliferating CFSE-dim and non-proliferating CFSE-high T cells were sequenced separately. Over 4.5x10^7 CFSE-labeled PBMCs were cultured less than eight days unstimulated, then replicate wells were pooled. Profiled with immunoSEQ multiplex PCR; TCRdb holds only in-frame clones, not every one. The data show approximately 47,000 clones, roughly 82% seen once. The specimen sequenced was PBMCs from blood kept in culture. These receptors originate from a human donor with multiple sclerosis.

V and J are TRBV7-3 and TRBJ1-1; D remains unclear. There are 14 residues in the CDR3. From germline, CDR1 is SGHTA and CDR2 FQGTGA. Between the trimmed V and J ends, which lost 2 bases and 0 bases, there was a span of 7 bases. The CDR3 here is CASSLFGLNTEAFF. The CDR3 nucleotides read TGTGCCAGCAGCTTATTTGGGTTGAACACTGAAGCTTTCTTT.

This rearrangement joins TRBV6-1 to TRBJ2-5; unclear D gene. CDR3 length: 14 residues. Germline V lookup: CDR1 MNHNS, CDR2 SASEGT. The V and J ends lost 2 bases and 1 base respectively, with 8 bases between them. The CDR3 DNA follows: TGTGCCAGCAGTGAACAGTCTACCCAAGAGACCCAGTACTTC. Amino acid sequence: CASSEQSTQETQYF.

The J gene is TRBJ2-5, the V gene TRBV15; either TRBD1 or TRBD2 may supply D (6 bases each). CDR3 length: 14 amino acids. V lost 3 bases to trimming and J lost 1 base, with 9 bases between them. The V gene's germline CDR1 is LNHNV and CDR2 YYDKDF (reference sequence). CDR3 sequence: CATSRGGGQETQYF. CDR3 nucleotide sequence: TGTGCCACCAGCAGGGGGGGCGGCCAAGAGACCCAGTACTTC.

J is TRBJ1-1 and V is TRBV7-8; TRBD1 matches 7 bases. The CDR3 has 15 residues. V lost 5 bases and J lost 1; bases outside the gene matches: 7. Per germline, CDR1 SGHVS and CDR2 FQNEAQ. The CDR3 region is CASSARDSWNTEAFF. The CDR3 DNA is TGTGCCAGCAGCGCTCGGGACAGCTGGAACACTGAAGCTTTCTTT.

The J gene is TRBJ1-2, the V gene TRBV19; 8 bases are shared with TRBD1. Germline CDR1 reads LNHDA; CDR2 reads SQIVND (reference sequence). V gave up 4 bases and J gave up 0 bases; unmatched junction bases: 13. The CDR3 has 18 amino acids. CDR3 loop: CASSNPGQGSFTNYGYTF. CDR3 nucleotide sequence: TGTGCCAGTAGTAACCCCGGACAGGGTTCTTTTACTAACTATGGCTACACCTTC.

This clone occurred once. The genes are TRBV15 and TRBJ2-2; possible D gene TRBD1, 6 bases. Germline V gene data show CDR1 as LNHNV and CDR2 as YYDKDF (reference sequence). This CDR3 is built from 14 residues. V was pared by 4 bases and J by 4 bases, with 10 bases between. The DNA for the CDR3 is TGTGCCACCAGCAAAGACAGGTTCACCGGGGAGCTGTTTTTT. As protein: CATSKDRFTGELFF.

The chain combines TRBV2 with TRBJ1-1; D call uncertain. Germline CDR1 is SNHLY and CDR2 is FYNNEI. The V end lost 0 bases, the J end lost 7 bases, and 3 bases lay between the germline ends. This CDR3 region has 11 residues. The CDR3 DNA follows: TGTGCCAGCAGTGAAGCCTATGAAGCTTTCTTT. This sequence encodes CASSEAYEAFF.

The chain couples TRBV7-2 to TRBJ2-1; 9 nucleotides align to TRBD2. The CDR3 is 14 amino acids. Trimming took 3 bases from V and 7 from J; bases not matched to a gene: 4. CDR1 is SGHTA, CDR2 FQGNSA, per germline. The CDR3 region is CASSLRGGRNEQFF. CDR3 coding DNA: TGTGCCAGCAGCTTGCGGGGGGGGAGGAATGAGCAGTTCTTC.

The chain recombines TRBV18 with TRBJ1-4; possibly TRBD1 for D (5 bases). Germline V gene data show CDR1 as KGHSH and CDR2 as LQKENI. The V and J ends lost 0 bases and 5 bases respectively, with 22 bases between them. This CDR3 region has 19 residues. The CDR3 loop reads CASSPPGQGGTKGNEKLFF. In DNA form, the CDR3 reads TGTGCCAGCTCACCACCAGGGCAGGGAGGCACCAAAGGAAATGAAAAACTGTTTTTT.

The gene calls are TRBV5-1 and TRBJ1-6, with D hard to call. Germline CDR1 and CDR2: SGHRS and YFSETQ. Deletions cut 0 bases from V and 0 bases from J, with 7 bases between. The CDR3 runs 16 residues. CDR3 amino acids: CASSLDKSSYNSPLHF. CDR3 coding DNA: TGCGCCAGCAGCTTGGACAAGAGCTCCTATAATTCACCCCTCCACTTT.

This chain links TRBV7-9 with TRBJ2-7; 10 bases are shared with TRBD2. J was trimmed by 5 bases and V by 4 bases; bases with no gene match: 5. The CDR3 consists of 14 residues. CDR1 and CDR2 (germline): SEHNR, FQNEAQ (reference sequence). The CDR3: CASSSGTSVDEQYF. In nucleotides, the CDR3 is TGTGCCAGCAGCTCCGGGACTAGCGTCGACGAGCAGTACTTC. Combining the CDR3 with reference TRBV7-9 and TRBJ2-7 gives the whole variable domain DTGVSQNPRHKITKRGQNVTFRCDPISEHNRLYWYRQTLGQGPEFLTYFQNEAQLEKSRLLSDRFSAERPKGSFSTLEIQRTEQGDSAMYLCASSSGTSVDEQYFGPGTRLTVT.

The chain couples TRBV5-1 to TRBJ1-3; D unclear. CDR1 and CDR2 (germline): SGHRS, YFSETQ. The CDR3 length is 19 residues. The V end lost 1 base, the J end lost 1 base, and 21 bases lay between the germline ends. This chain's CDR3 is CASSLWFRPRGGSGNTIYF. CDR3 coding DNA: TGCGCCAGCAGCTTGTGGTTCAGGCCCCGGGGTGGTTCTGGAAACACCATATATTTT.

The CDR3 DNA reads TGCGCCAGCAGCCAAGATGGGTCAGGAGGCAATTCACCCCTCCACTTT. Protein product: CASSQDGSGGNSPLHF. The chain carries TRBV4-3 and TRBJ1-6; no clear D. CDR1 and CDR2 (germline): LGHNA, YSLEER. The CDR3 runs 16 residues. The ends were cut back, 0 bases at V and 7 bases at J, with 13 bases in the middle.

The chain has TRBV28 and TRBJ1-5; D call uncertain. This CDR3 contains 13 residues. V was clipped by 3 bases and J by 1 base, with 4 bases between them. Germline V gives CDR1 MDHEN, CDR2 SYDVKM. The CDR3 spells CASSFDSNQPQHF. The CDR3 DNA follows: TGTGCCAGCAGTTTCGACAGCAATCAGCCCCAGCATTTT.

The chain combines TRBV11-2 with TRBJ2-3; 10 bases align to TRBD2. Germline-derived CDR1 and CDR2 are SGHAT and FQNNGV. There are 18 residues in the CDR3. After removal of 1 base from V and 4 bases from J, the junction contained 11 bases not matched to a gene. The CDR3 is CASSLVAGGPTEPDTQYF. CDR3 DNA sequence: TGTGCCAGCAGCTTAGTAGCGGGGGGCCCCACTGAACCAGATACGCAGTATTTT.

The J gene is TRBJ1-1, the V gene TRBV16; D is possibly TRBD1 (6 bases). The CDR3 sequence is 13 residues long. Germline CDR1 reads KGHSY; CDR2 reads FQNENV. V was clipped by 6 bases and J by 1 base, with 9 bases between them. The chain's CDR3 is CASRQGTNTEAFF. CDR3 nucleotides: TGTGCCAGCAGACAGGGAACGAACACTGAAGCTTTCTTT.

The rearrangement links TRBV19 to TRBJ1-5, with D possibly matching TRBD1 (5 bases). This CDR3 spans 13 amino acids. The V gene's germline CDR1 is LNHDA and CDR2 SQIVND (reference sequence). The V end was cut by 3 bases, the J end by 7 bases, with 10 bases between. The CDR3: CASSIGGRQPQHF. As DNA, the CDR3 is TGTGCCAGTAGTATTGGGGGGAGGCAGCCCCAGCATTTT.

V usage is TRBV10-3 and J usage is TRBJ2-7; D possibly corresponds to TRBD1 (5 bases). Trimming took 6 bases from V and 0 from J, leaving 9 bases between them. The CDR3 loop spans 13 amino acids. Germline V lookup: CDR1 ENHRY, CDR2 SYGVKD. The CDR3 coding sequence is TGTGCCATCAGCCCCGACAGCTCCTACGAGCAGTACTTC. Translating it yields CAISPDSSYEQYF.